This TCR beta chain was retrieved from a study of T cells in Graves' hyperthyroidism and ophthalmopathy. Exclusions: uncontrolled infection, other autoimmune disease, pregnancy, lactation. PBMCs came from 8.5 to 10 ml fresh peripheral blood. TCR beta CDR3 sequences were amplified from RNA transcripts. A first-round RT-PCR of the TCR CDR3 used the HTBI primer set. TCRdb reprocessed the multiplex PCR reads with MiXCR, giving one entry per CDR3 protein. This sample has approximately 700,000 distinct CDR3 sequences; less than 20% occur once, and the top ten carry around 7.7%. This clonotype was seen repeatedly, ten times or more. CDR3 length equals 14 residues. The J segment lost 3 bases and the V segment lost 5 bases, leaving 1 base of the junction unmatched. The germline CDR1 and CDR2 sequences are DFQATT and SNEGSKA (reference sequence).

This chain joins TRBV20-1 and TRBJ2-3; TRBD2 aligns across 14 bases. This clonotype was sampled from a man aged 18 to 29 with Graves' hyperthyroidism. The sequenced sample was blood. CDR3 sequence: CSAGTSGRTDTQYF. CDR3 DNA sequence: TGCAGTGCTGGGACTAGCGGGAGAACAGATACGCAGTATTTT.